These 6 T cell receptor beta chains came from one sample sequenced in a study of shared T cell receptors in the human thymus. The assay was immunoSEQ multiplex PCR, and TCRdb's table has in-frame clones only and misses some. This sample carries approximately 490,000 clones, 75% to 80% of them seen once, and the ten largest clones take roughly 0.013%. The data also belong to a second study, concerning human thymus T cells.

The source material was thymocytes. The origin of the receptors is a boy less than two years old with a congenital heart defect.

V usage is TRBV27 and J usage is TRBJ2-1, with 7 nucleotides matching TRBD1. The length of the CDR3 is 13 residues. V shed 5 bases, J shed 6 bases, and the junction held 4 bases outside the gene matches. Germline CDR1 MNHEY, CDR2 SMNVEV (reference sequence). The DNA of the CDR3 is TGTGCCAGCAGTGAAACAGGGGTCAATGAGCAGTTCTTC. It specifies CASSETGVNEQFF.

The J gene is TRBJ1-2, the V gene TRBV29-1, with TRBD1 matching 9 bases. The CDR3 totals 14 residues. Unmatched junction bases numbered 5, after V lost 5 bases and J lost 1 base. CDR1 and CDR2 from the germline V gene are SQVTM and ANQGSEA. The CDR3 loop reads CSVWDRVYNYGYTF. CDR3 nucleotides: TGCAGCGTTTGGGACAGGGTGTATAACTATGGCTACACCTTC. Based on the CDR3 plus reference TRBV29-1 and TRBJ1-2, the full variable domain is SAVISQKPSRDICQRGTSLTIQCQVDSQVTMMFWYRQQPGQSLTLIATANQGSEATYESGFVIDKFPISRPNLTFSTLTVSNMSPEDSSIYLCSVWDRVYNYGYTFGSGTRLTVV.

Regarding this clone: The sample holds other DNA sequences that translate to the same CDR3. The V call is TRBV4-1, the J call TRBJ2-7; 11 bases are a match to TRBD2. Germline CDR1 and CDR2: MGHRA and YSYEKL. J was trimmed by 3 bases and V by 1 base; bases with no gene match: 2. CDR3 length: 15 amino acids. Here the CDR3 reads CASSQGLAGGYEQYF. As DNA, the CDR3 is TGCGCCAGCAGCCAAGGGCTAGCGGGAGGCTACGAGCAGTACTTC.

J is TRBJ2-1 and V is TRBV27; no clear D gene. The CDR3 contains 18 residues. Trimming took 2 bases from V and 0 from J, leaving 17 bases between them. Germline V gene sequence: CDR1 MNHEY, CDR2 SMNVEV (reference sequence). CDR3 protein: CASSLVRLIPRSYNEQFF. In DNA, the CDR3 is TGTGCCAGCAGTTTAGTGAGACTCATACCACGCTCCTACAATGAGCAGTTCTTC.

This clone was observed a handful of times. CDR3 region: CASSLWGLSSYEQYF. The CDR3 nucleotides are TGTGCCAGCAGCTTATGGGGACTGAGCTCCTACGAGCAGTACTTC. The chain recombines TRBV11-2 with TRBJ2-7, with a weak D call TRBD2 (6 bases). CDR1 SGHAT and CDR2 FQNNGV come from the germline V gene. V was trimmed by 2 bases and J by 0 bases, leaving 11 bases between them. The CDR3 covers 15 residues.

This sequence joins TRBV4-1 and TRBJ2-7; TRBD2 might be the D (6 bases). Germline CDR1 MGHRA, CDR2 YSYEKL. The CDR3 length is 12 residues. Trimming cost V 9 bases and J 2 bases, with 11 bases left between them. The CDR3 DNA reads as TGCGCCAGGAGAGAGCGGGCCTACGAGCAGTACTTC. It translates to CARRERAYEQYF.